These 9 T cell receptor beta chains were sequenced from one sample in a study of regulatory T cells in long-lasting Graves disease. Assembly of TCR beta libraries relied on iRepertoire HTBI primers together with Arm-PCR of CDR3 regions. TCRdb fed the multiplex PCR reads into MiXCR, producing one record per CDR3 protein. The table lists 520,000 or so distinct CDR3 sequences, around 11% of them singletons. Stated time point: newly diagnosed GD, antithyroid drugs for less than 3 months. TCR sequences were obtained from RNA taken from PBMCs. This sample also belongs to another study, concerning T cells in Graves' hyperthyroidism and ophthalmopathy.

The sequences come from peripheral blood mononuclear cells (PBMCs), collected at new diagnosis, from a patient treated with antithyroid drugs. The source of these receptors is a woman under 40 with Graves disease.

This clonotype was observed many times. V usage is TRBV7-3 and J usage is TRBJ2-3; no reliable D call. With 5 bases removed from V and 5 bases from J, the gap between germline ends came to 14 bases. The CDR3 sequence is 14 residues long. Germline loops: CDR1 SGHTA, CDR2 FQGTGA. The CDR3 region has the DNA TGTGCCAGCAGCCAAGGATGGGCGCAAGATACGCAGTATTTT. Protein product: CASSQGWAQDTQYF.

There are many counts of this clonotype. The V gene is TRBV28, the J gene TRBJ2-5; D tentatively fits TRBD1 or TRBD2 (5 bases each). Trimming removed 2 bases at V and 5 bases at J, with 12 bases between. Germline assignment: CDR1 MDHEN and CDR2 SYDVKM. The CDR3 extends over 14 amino acids. The CDR3 reads CASSLGGREETQYF. In DNA, the CDR3 is TGTGCCAGCAGTTTAGGCGGCAGGGAGGAGACCCAGTACTTC.

The chain carries TRBV4-1 and TRBJ2-3, with a weak D call TRBD2 (5 bases). Germline-derived CDR1 and CDR2 are MGHRA and YSYEKL. Trimming left V 5 bases short and J 3 bases short, with 15 bases between. The CDR3 spans 15 residues. CDR3 bases: TGCGCCAGCAGCTCCGGGCCCCCGGGAACAGATACGCAGTATTTT. This codes for CASSSGPPGTDTQYF.

This clonotype has a count of ten or more. This chain joins TRBV19 and TRBJ2-2; tentatively, D is TRBD2 (6 bases). Germline V gene lookup returns CDR1 LNHDA and CDR2 SQIVND (reference sequence). V was pared by 1 base and J by 5 bases, with 23 bases between. CDR3 length: 19 residues. In DNA, the CDR3 is TGTGCCAGTAGTATAGGGCCAGGGAGGCCCAAGGGCCAAACCGGGGAGCTGTTTTTT. Its protein product is CASSIGPGRPKGQTGELFF.

This clonotype was seen at least ten times. The V call is TRBV6-1, the J call TRBJ1-5, with D unresolved. CDR1 is MNHNS, CDR2 SASEGT, per germline. The ends were cut back, 0 bases at V and 2 bases at J, with 11 bases in the middle. The CDR3 runs 16 residues. Here the CDR3 DNA reads TGTGCCAGCAGTGAAGCGTACCTAACCCGCAATCAGCCCCAGCATTTT. It encodes CASSEAYLTRNQPQHF.

This clonotype was observed at least ten times. The chain has TRBV5-1 and TRBJ2-3, with D unresolved. V dropped 4 bases and J dropped 2 bases, with 11 bases sitting between them. Per the germline V gene, CDR1 is SGHRS and CDR2 is YFSETQ. The CDR3 is 14 amino acids. DNA of the CDR3: TGCGCCAGCAGCCCCGGACGGATCACAGATACGCAGTATTTT. Its protein is CASSPGRITDTQYF.

This clonotype has just a few counts. DNA of the CDR3: TGTGCCAGCAGCCCGGGGGAGTGGAAGACAGATACGCAGTATTTT. Protein: CASSPGEWKTDTQYF. The chain is built from TRBV9 and TRBJ2-3; the D gene is possibly TRBD2 (6 bases). The germline V and J ends were trimmed by 4 bases and 3 bases, with 15 bases remaining between them. The CDR3 consists of 15 residues. Germline values: CDR1 SGDLS, CDR2 YYNGEE.

This clonotype was seen many times. The chain joins TRBV20-1 to TRBJ1-5; 7 bases are a match to TRBD1. The CDR3 runs 13 residues. Trimming removed 6 bases from V and 4 bases from J; junction bases left unmatched: 6. Germline lookup yields CDR1 DFQATT and CDR2 SNEGSKA (reference sequence). The CDR3 DNA sequence: TGCAGTGCATCCGGGACAGTAAATCAGCCCCAGCATTTT. Amino acids: CSASGTVNQPQHF.

This clonotype has at least ten counts. This chain's CDR3 is CASRPSGQGGGEAFF. For the CDR3, the DNA is TGTGCCAGCAGACCATCCGGGCAGGGGGGGGGTGAAGCTTTCTTT. V usage is TRBV6-1 and J usage is TRBJ1-1, with 7 bases matching TRBD1. The junction had 14 bases not matched to a gene; V was cut back by 6 bases and J by 7 bases. This CDR3 has 15 amino acids. Germline lookup yields CDR1 MNHNS and CDR2 SASEGT.